Listed below are T cell receptor beta chains from one sample, sequenced in a study of blood T cell repertoires in COVID-19. The data were produced by immunoSEQ multiplex PCR, yet TCRdb's version contains in-frame clones alone and is incomplete. The sample lists 140,000 or so clones, about 89% occurring once. The specimen was peripheral blood. The receptors shown here come from a man aged 45 to 65 who had recovered from COVID-19. The conserved cysteine and the conserved F or W are not part of the CDR3 here. Not all rows give a size; the values are once, few, many and, for expanded clones, a class.

j_call v_call clone_size cdr3_aa
TRBJ2-5 TRBV2 - ASSAVRQGLGETQY
TRBJ2-7 TRBV20-1 once SASGGLAGGAYEQY
TRBJ2-3 TRBV7-2 - ASSVGTYSTDTQY
TRBJ1-5 TRBV15 - ATSRPRRRAGQPQH
TRBJ1-2 TRBV6-5 - ASSYGQNYGYT
TRBJ1-1 TRBV18 few ASSPTRQDTEAF
TRBJ2-1 TRBV6-5 - ASSQRDRGQGEQF
TRBJ1-1 TRBV9 - ASSRREDTEAF
TRBJ2-1 TRBV19 - ASSITGSGWDNEQF
TRBJ2-2 TRBV7-7 - ASSAGPGLAVTGELF
TRBJ2-7 TRBV18 - ASSPSSGAYEQY
TRBJ1-4 TRBV6-5 - ASSYSGVGNEKLF
TRBJ2-1 TRBV4-3 - ASSQDPSGSSYNEQF
TRBJ2-3 TRBV19 - ASSIRGGSADTQY
TRBJ1-2 TRBV19 - ASSIRQANYGYT
TRBJ2-1 TRBV12-3/TRBV12-4 - ASSKPGNEQF
TRBJ1-2 TRBV19 - ASSPQGVGYGYT
TRBJ2-6 TRBV9 - ASSVGGGAGANVLT
TRBJ1-3 TRBV9 once ASSVDRYSGNTIY
TRBJ2-5 TRBV9 once ASSVDISGGPETQY
TRBJ2-1 TRBV3-1/TRBV3-2 - ASSQRYAASGAQQF
TRBJ2-7 TRBV7-9 - ASSPGQGAPYEQY
TRBJ2-6 TRBV9 - ASSVATRQSSGANVLT
TRBJ2-2 TRBV30 once AWSKFLAGLNTGELF
TRBJ1-2 TRBV19 - ASIPNRGRVYGYT
TRBJ1-2 TRBV10-3 - ATRNTGHQNYGYT
TRBJ1-2 TRBV6-1 - ASSEGTDYYGYT
TRBJ1-1 TRBV9 - ASSLTPSRTEAF
TRBJ2-7 TRBV5-1 - ASSLMTGTYHTYEQY
TRBJ2-7 TRBV7-2 - ASSLAVSGGGEQY
TRBJ2-7 TRBV4-1 - ASSPGTGLAYEQY
TRBJ1-3 TRBV5-6 - ASSLSVQTGNTIY
TRBJ2-3 TRBV5-1 - ASSGTGEASTDTQY
TRBJ2-2 TRBV19 - ASSIALAGTGELF
TRBJ2-1 TRBV10-1 - ASSERDRGYNEQF
TRBJ1-1 TRBV30 - AWSVSRFSLPMNTEAF
TRBJ2-7 TRBV4-1 - ASSQESSYEQY
TRBJ2-5 TRBV25-1 - ASSERTGGETQY
TRBJ1-1 TRBV29-1 - SAGRGGATEAF
TRBJ2-3 TRBV12-3/TRBV12-4 - ASSTGADTQY
TRBJ2-5 TRBV6-5 - ASSQGKTQY
TRBJ2-2 TRBV6-5 - ASSRPGGATGELF
TRBJ2-2 TRBV11-3 - ASSLRLLGTGELF
TRBJ1-3 TRBV19 - ASRRGDRELSGNTIY
TRBJ1-1 TRBV20-1 - SASFGTGSF
TRBJ1-2 TRBV19 - ASSIRRGRNYGYT
TRBJ1-6 TRBV4-3 once ASSQDIGRPLH
TRBJ1-6 TRBV2 - ASSAPGFGSYNSPLH
TRBJ1-6 TRBV3-1/TRBV3-2 - ASSSRDRDSPLH
TRBJ2-3 TRBV9 - ASSPGGSGGTTDTQY
TRBJ1-4 TRBV4-1 - ASSRRQGQATNEKLF
TRBJ1-1 TRBV29-1 - SVGEGQNTEAF
TRBJ2-3 TRBV3-1/TRBV3-2 - ASSQVQARTDTQY
TRBJ1-6 TRBV4-1 - ASSQDRGQDSPLH
TRBJ1-3 TRBV4-3 - ASSQDLWRAADTIY
TRBJ2-5 TRBV12-5 - ASGPPGAGRETQY